These 21 T cell receptor beta chains share one sample of origin, sequenced in a study of shared clonotypes between healthy human individuals. Clones were read by immunoSEQ multiplex PCR, and TCRdb kept only the in-frame ones, dropping some. Here the sample spans 2 million or so clones, approximately 95% being singletons. Material for sequencing was naive CD4+ T cells sorted from blood. Indicated subset: CD45RA+ positively selected. These receptor sequences come from a man aged 18 to 29 in good health.

A note on this clone: Other DNA variants within this sample encode the same CDR3. The CDR3 region has the DNA TGTGCCTGGAGTGTGGGGGGACTAGCGGGCTACGAGCAGTACTTC. It translates to CAWSVGGLAGYEQYF. This chain uses TRBV30 with TRBJ2-7; TRBD2 matches at 12 bases. In germline, CDR1 is GTSNPN, CDR2 SVGIG (reference sequence). V was clipped by 0 bases and J by 3 bases; unmatched bases: 3. This CDR3 comprises 15 residues. Full variable domain (missing parts from reference TRBV30 and TRBJ2-7): SQTIHQWPATLVQPVGSPLSLECTVEGTSNPNLYWYRQAAGRGLQLLFYSVGIGQISSEVPQNLSASRPQDRQFILSSKKLLLSDSGFYLCAWSVGGLAGYEQYFGPGTRLTVT.

At least ten counts were recorded for this clone. V gene TRBV30 combines with J gene TRBJ2-1; tentative D call: TRBD2 (6 bases). Germline V gene sequence: CDR1 GTSNPN, CDR2 SVGIG (reference sequence). Trimming shortened V by 0 bases and J by 0 bases, and 12 bases separated the two germline ends. The CDR3 length is 16 residues. CDR3 protein: CAWSVRGLRSYNEQFF. The CDR3 coding sequence is TGTGCCTGGAGTGTACGGGGACTCCGCTCCTACAATGAGCAGTTCTTC.

V gene TRBV30 combines with J gene TRBJ2-2; D remains ambiguous. Trimming removed 6 bases at V and 6 bases at J, with 11 bases between. This CDR3 region has 12 residues. The germline V gene has CDR1 GTSNPN and CDR2 SVGIG (reference sequence). In nucleotides, the CDR3 is TGTGCCTGCGGTTTGGGTGCCGGGGAGCTGTTTTTT. Protein sequence: CACGLGAGELFF. Filled out from reference TRBV30 and TRBJ2-2, the complete variable domain reads SQTIHQWPATLVQPVGSPLSLECTVEGTSNPNLYWYRQAAGRGLQLLFYSVGIGQISSEVPQNLSASRPQDRQFILSSKKLLLSDSGFYLCACGLGAGELFFGEGSRLTVL.

The chain joins TRBV28 to TRBJ2-1, with a possible D match to TRBD2 (6 bases). The CDR3 has 15 amino acids. V lost 6 bases and J 5 bases, leaving 17 bases between the germline ends. CDR1 is MDHEN and CDR2 is SYDVKM in the germline V gene. The CDR3 coding sequence is TGTGCCAGCAGCATGGGGGGAACTAGCCACAATGAGCAGTTCTTC. Translation: CASSMGGTSHNEQFF.

J is TRBJ1-1 and V is TRBV6-4, with a tentative D call TRBD1 (5 bases). The V end was cut by 5 bases, the J end by 5 bases, with 12 bases between. Germline V CDR1 and CDR2: MRHNA, SNTAGT. The CDR3 loop spans 13 amino acids. This CDR3 reads CASSPEEGTEAFF. As DNA, the CDR3 is TGTGCCAGCAGTCCCGAGGAGGGGACTGAAGCTTTCTTT.

This rearrangement joins TRBV7-2 to TRBJ1-5, with 9 bases matching TRBD1. CDR1 is SGHTA and CDR2 is FQGNSA in the germline V gene. Trimming at V came to 4 bases and at J to 7 bases, leaving 5 bases not matched to a gene. CDR3 length: 14 amino acids. CDR3 sequence reads: CASSSTGGRQPQHF. For the CDR3, the DNA is TGTGCCAGCAGCTCTACAGGGGGCCGGCAGCCCCAGCATTTT.

Worth noting for this clone: Other DNA sequences in this specimen translate into the identical CDR3. The V gene is TRBV5-1, the J gene TRBJ2-1, with D unclear. Germline CDR1 reads SGHRS; CDR2 reads YFSETQ. Trimming removed 2 bases from V and 7 bases from J, with 10 bases in between. This CDR3 spans 13 amino acids. For the CDR3, the DNA is TGCGCCAGCAGCTTACCGCCAGTGAATGAGCAGTTCTTC. It specifies CASSLPPVNEQFF.

The chain carries TRBV30 and TRBJ1-2; D perhaps matches TRBD1 (5 bases). The CDR3 covers 13 residues. Trimming stripped 0 bases from V and 4 bases from J, with 9 bases between. Germline lookup yields CDR1 GTSNPN and CDR2 SVGIG (reference sequence). The DNA of the CDR3 is TGTGCCTGGAGTGTCGTCAGGGTCTATGGCTACACCTTC. This translates into CAWSVVRVYGYTF.

This rearrangement joins TRBV10-3 to TRBJ1-1, with a possible D match to TRBD1 (5 bases). Germline V gene data show CDR1 as ENHRY and CDR2 as SYGVKD. The germline V and J ends were trimmed by 5 bases and 8 bases, with 18 bases remaining between them. This CDR3 has 14 amino acids. CDR3 in DNA: TGTGCCATCAGTACAACGACAGCGCCCACAGAAGCTTTCTTT. The encoded protein is CAISTTTAPTEAFF.

The chain links TRBV7-2 to TRBJ2-7; the D gene is possibly TRBD2 (5 bases). The germline gives CDR1 SGHTA, CDR2 FQGNSA. V lost 5 bases and J 3 bases, leaving 17 bases between the germline ends. The CDR3 spans 15 residues. Written as DNA, the CDR3 is TGTGCCAGCAGCCGTGAGGGCTGGCGTGACTACGAGCAGTACTTC. Translation: CASSREGWRDYEQYF.

This chain links TRBV5-8 with TRBJ2-7; 9 nucleotides match TRBD2. The CDR3 is made up of 16 amino acids. Germline V gene sequence: CDR1 SGHTS, CDR2 YDEGEE. V was pared by 0 bases and J by 4 bases, with 8 bases of the junction left unmatched. CDR3 DNA: TGTGCCAGCAGCTTGGTGATCGGGACTAGCACGTACGAGCAGTACTTC. Encoded protein: CASSLVIGTSTYEQYF.

V and J are TRBV7-9 and TRBJ2-1, with TRBD2 identical over 8 bases. Germline CDR1 is SEHNR and CDR2 is FQNEAQ (reference sequence). J was trimmed by 6 bases and V by 5 bases; bases with no gene match: 9. The CDR3 is 15 amino acids. The CDR3 loop is CASSLKAGVPNEQFF. The CDR3 bases are TGTGCCAGCAGCCTTAAAGCGGGAGTCCCCAATGAGCAGTTCTTC.

This clone was recorded only once. The CDR3 protein is CASSLGLAGNQETQYF. The CDR3 bases are TGTGCCAGCAGCCTAGGACTAGCGGGTAATCAAGAGACCCAGTACTTC. The chain is built from TRBV7-3 and TRBJ2-5; 11 nucleotides line up with TRBD2. Trimming removed 5 bases from V and 2 bases from J; junction bases left unmatched: 7. The length of the CDR3 is 16 residues. Germline V gives CDR1 SGHTA, CDR2 FQGTGA.

The CDR3 DNA reads as TGTGCCAGCAGCGTAGCATGGAGCAGAAGTACGTCCTACGAGCAGTACTTC. Translation gives CASSVAWSRSTSYEQYF. This chain joins TRBV9 and TRBJ2-7; D not certain. V lost 0 bases to trimming and J lost 1 base, with 17 bases between them. This CDR3 is 17 amino acids long. Germline V gene data show CDR1 as SGDLS and CDR2 as YYNGEE.

The chain links TRBV6-1 to TRBJ2-5, with D unclear. The V gene lost 1 base and the J gene lost 2 bases, with 11 bases spanning the gap. Germline assignment: CDR1 MNHNS and CDR2 SASEGT. The CDR3 spans 15 residues. CDR3 nucleotide sequence: TGTGCCAGCAGTGAAGTGTTCAGAAATCAAGAGACCCAGTACTTC. Its protein is CASSEVFRNQETQYF.

V is TRBV9 and J is TRBJ1-2; no clear D. Trimming cost V 0 bases and J 2 bases, with 5 bases left between them. CDR3 length equals 13 residues. CDR1 and CDR2 (germline): SGDLS, YYNGEE. CDR3 sequence: CASSVVANYGYTF. The CDR3 DNA follows: TGTGCCAGCAGCGTAGTAGCCAACTATGGCTACACCTTC.

The V and J genes are TRBV5-6 and TRBJ1-4; 7 bases match TRBD1. Germline assignment: CDR1 SGHDT and CDR2 YYEEEE. After removal of 2 bases from V and 4 bases from J, the junction contained 5 bases not matched to a gene. The CDR3 consists of 15 residues. CDR3 coding DNA: TGTGCCAGCAGCTTCTACGGGACAGTTAATGAAAAACTGTTTTTT. This gives the protein CASSFYGTVNEKLFF.

This clone came up once. The chain joins TRBV5-4 to TRBJ1-6; the D gene is possibly TRBD1 (5 bases). V dropped 2 bases and J dropped 9 bases, with 15 bases sitting between them. The germline V gene has CDR1 SGHNT and CDR2 YYREEE (reference sequence). The CDR3 is made up of 15 amino acids. The CDR3 DNA reads TGTGCCAGCAGCTTTGACGGGGCCGGCTTTTCACCCCTCCACTTT. Its translation is CASSFDGAGFSPLHF.

The chain has TRBV4-3 and TRBJ2-1; D might be TRBD2 (5 bases). This CDR3 region has 15 residues. Germline CDR1 is LGHNA and CDR2 is YSLEER. Trimming shortened V by 2 bases and J by 3 bases, and 11 bases separated the two germline ends. CDR3 in DNA: TGCGCCAGCAGCCAACTGGACCGGGACTACAATGAGCAGTTCTTC. It specifies CASSQLDRDYNEQFF.

V usage is TRBV7-2 and J usage is TRBJ2-5; D assignment may be TRBD1 or TRBD2 (5 bases each). The CDR3 contains 14 residues. V gave up 5 bases and J gave up 2 bases, with 12 bases separating them. The V gene's germline CDR1 is SGHTA and CDR2 FQGNSA. CDR3 nucleotides: TGTGCCAGCAGCCCCCCGGGACCTCAAGAGACCCAGTACTTC. This codes for CASSPPGPQETQYF.

The chain joins TRBV5-1 to TRBJ2-1, with D possibly TRBD2 on 6 matching bases. The V gene lost 4 bases and the J gene lost 8 bases, with 16 bases spanning the gap. The CDR3 runs to 14 residues. Germline CDR1 is SGHRS and CDR2 is YFSETQ. The CDR3 region is CASSPGLRVDEQFF. As DNA, the CDR3 is TGCGCCAGCAGCCCCGGACTACGTGTGGATGAGCAGTTCTTC.